Following are 19 T cell receptor beta chains from one sample sequenced in a study of shared T cell receptors in the human thymus (dated by TCRdb to about 2021). To prepare the library, the immunoSEQ multiplex PCR assay was applied. The clones in this table, taken by TCRdb from immuneACCESS, are in-frame only. Not every clone is retained; where verified, under half of the shortfall comes from an unresolved V gene, and the cause of the rest is unknown. This sample lists about 710,000 clones; 70% to 90% were detected once. The ten largest clonotypes hold roughly 0.0087% of the sample. These data also formed part of another study, on human thymus T cells.

The sample comprised thymocytes. The receptors stem from a boy in the first two years of life with a congenital heart defect. Donor details come from another sample of the same person, matched by shared clones.

The genes are TRBV7-9 and TRBJ2-5; 10 bases map to TRBD1. The CDR3 covers 15 residues. V dropped 3 bases and J dropped 5; count of bases not matched to a gene: 6. Germline-derived CDR1 and CDR2 are SEHNR and FQNEAQ (reference sequence). CDR3 bases: TGTGCCAGCAGCTTTTCCGGGACAGGGGTCGAGACCCAGTACTTC. As protein: CASSFSGTGVETQYF. Together with reference TRBV7-9 and TRBJ2-5, the CDR3 gives the full variable domain: DTGVSQNPRHKITKRGQNVTFRCDPISEHNRLYWYRQTLGQGPEFLTYFQNEAQLEKSRLLSDRFSAERPKGSFSTLEIQRTEQGDSAMYLCASSFSGTGVETQYFGPGTRLLVL.

This clone was detected only once. The chain has TRBV5-6 and TRBJ1-1, with 9 bases identical to TRBD1. Germline-derived CDR1 and CDR2 are SGHDT and YYEEEE. This CDR3 is 15 amino acids long. Trimming removed 4 bases from V and 3 bases from J; junction bases left unmatched: 7. CDR3 in DNA: TGTGCCAGCAGCACACAGGGGGCGATTGACACTGAAGCTTTCTTT. Its protein is CASSTQGAIDTEAFF.

This clone was seen more than once but under ten times. Other nucleotide sequences in the sample specify the same CDR3. This chain connects TRBV4-3 to TRBJ1-6; D possibly corresponds to TRBD1 (5 bases). In germline, CDR1 is LGHNA, CDR2 YSLEER. The CDR3 loop spans 15 amino acids. With 0 bases removed from V and 10 bases from J, the gap between germline ends came to 13 bases. CDR3 sequence (DNA): TGCGCCAGCAGCCAAGATGGCACAGGCCGATCACCCCTCCACTTT. Translated, it gives CASSQDGTGRSPLHF.

This chain connects TRBV4-3 to TRBJ2-1, with TRBD1 matching 7 bases. Germline trimming cut 11 bases from V and 3 bases from J; bases unmatched to any gene: 4. Germline assignment: CDR1 LGHNA and CDR2 YSLEER. CDR3 length: 12 amino acids. CDR3 sequence: CASDRVYNEQFF. DNA for the CDR3: TGCGCCTCAGACAGGGTCTACAATGAGCAGTTCTTC.

This clone was counted once. The CDR3 coding sequence is TGCGCCAGCAGCCAAGGATCGTACCTAGCGGGTGGATCCTACGAGCAGTACTTC. It translates to CASSQGSYLAGGSYEQYF. The chain recombines TRBV4-1 with TRBJ2-7; TRBD2 matches 8 bases. Germline-derived CDR1 and CDR2 are MGHRA and YSYEKL. V lost 1 base to trimming and J lost 1 base; unmatched junction nucleotides: 12. There are 18 residues in the CDR3.

V is TRBV5-6 and J is TRBJ2-1, with D hard to call. The V gene lost 0 bases and the J gene lost 10 bases, with 8 bases spanning the gap. The germline V gene encodes CDR1 SGHDT and CDR2 YYEEEE. There are 12 residues in the CDR3. The CDR3 here is CASSLGGLEQFF. CDR3 nucleotides: TGTGCCAGCAGCTTGGGAGGTTTAGAGCAGTTCTTC.

The rearrangement joins TRBV15 to TRBJ1-3; a possible D gene is TRBD1 (5 bases). Germline V gene lookup returns CDR1 LNHNV and CDR2 YYDKDF (reference sequence). CDR3 length: 14 amino acids. Between the trimmed V and J ends, which lost 1 base and 4 bases, there was a span of 8 bases. The CDR3 sequence: CATSRGQLGNTIYF. CDR3 bases: TGTGCCACCAGCAGAGGACAGCTAGGAAACACCATATATTTT.

This clone was counted a few times. This rearrangement joins TRBV11-2 to TRBJ2-7; 8 nucleotides match TRBD1. This CDR3 comprises 19 residues. The junction had 21 bases not matched to a gene; V was cut back by 5 bases and J by 3 bases. The germline V gene encodes CDR1 SGHAT and CDR2 FQNNGV. CDR3 coding DNA: TGTGCCAGCAGCCTCCCCAGGGGGAGTGGGACAGGAAAACTCTACGAGCAGTACTTC. This sequence encodes CASSLPRGSGTGKLYEQYF.

The chain uses TRBV30 and TRBJ2-1, with D perhaps matching TRBD1 (9 bases). The CDR3 has 19 amino acids. V lost 4 bases to trimming and J lost 1 base, with 26 bases between them. Germline loops: CDR1 GTSNPN, CDR2 SVGIG (reference sequence). CDR3 sequence: CAWNQQGALSGSSYNEQFF. CDR3 nucleotides: TGTGCCTGGAACCAACAGGGGGCTTTGAGCGGGAGTTCCTACAATGAGCAGTTCTTC.

This clone was detected once. The chain is built from TRBV7-9 and TRBJ2-1; TRBD2 aligns across 10 bases. J gave up 5 bases and V 6 bases, and 10 bases lay outside the gene matches. The germline V gene encodes CDR1 SEHNR and CDR2 FQNEAQ (reference sequence). The CDR3 runs 16 residues. The CDR3 sequence: CASSEVGLAGDNEQFF. CDR3 sequence (DNA): TGTGCCAGCAGTGAGGTTGGTCTAGCGGGAGACAATGAGCAGTTCTTC.

This clone was seen a single time. For the CDR3, the DNA is TGTGCCAGCAGCCATTCTAGACTAGCGGGGGGCCCATCCTACGAGCAGTACTTC. Residues: CASSHSRLAGGPSYEQYF. This chain links TRBV4-2 with TRBJ2-7; 13 bases fit TRBD2. The CDR3 contains 18 residues. Trimming took 3 bases from V and 1 from J; bases not matched to a gene: 9. CDR1 is LGHNA and CDR2 is YNFKEQ in the germline V gene.

The V call is TRBV11-2, the J call TRBJ2-5; TRBD1 agrees at 8 bases. V shed 7 bases and J 4 bases; nucleotides not matched to a gene: 8. The germline V gene encodes CDR1 SGHAT and CDR2 FQNNGV. The CDR3 sequence is 14 residues long. For the CDR3, the DNA is TGTGCCAGCAACCGTACCCAGGGGGCAGAGACCCAGTACTTC. Amino acid sequence: CASNRTQGAETQYF.

The chain has TRBV19 and TRBJ2-2; D possibly corresponds to TRBD2 (6 bases). V was pared by 8 bases and J by 4 bases, with 17 bases between. The CDR3 sequence is 15 residues long. Looked up from germline, CDR1 is LNHDA and CDR2 is SQIVND (reference sequence). CDR3 protein: CASLDCGVGTGELFF. CDR3 nucleotide sequence: TGTGCCAGTTTGGATTGCGGGGTTGGCACCGGGGAGCTGTTTTTT.

The rearrangement links TRBV4-3 to TRBJ2-5, with 16 nucleotides matching TRBD2. With 1 base clipped from V and 2 bases from J, the junction kept 7 bases outside the gene matches. CDR3 length: 19 residues. CDR1 is LGHNA and CDR2 is YSLEER in the germline V gene. CDR3 nucleotides: TGCGCCAGCAGCCAAGTACCGGGACTAGCGGGGGGGAGTCAAGAGACCCAGTACTTC. Translating gives CASSQVPGLAGGSQETQYF.

The CDR3, as DNA: TGTGCCAGCAGGGACAGGGACTACACCGGGGAGCTGTTTTTT. Its protein product is CASRDRDYTGELFF. V and J are TRBV6-5 and TRBJ2-2, with 8 bases fitting TRBD1. Germline V gene sequence: CDR1 MNHEY, CDR2 SVGAGI. V shed 6 bases, J shed 3 bases, and the junction held 3 bases outside the gene matches. The CDR3 contains 14 residues.

V and J are TRBV7-8 and TRBJ1-5; 8 bases align to TRBD1. Germline lookup yields CDR1 SGHVS and CDR2 FQNEAQ. The CDR3 length is 14 residues. V gave up 5 bases and J gave up 7 bases; unmatched junction bases: 7. Here the CDR3 reads CASSPDREEQPQHF. CDR3 bases: TGTGCCAGCAGCCCGGACAGGGAGGAACAGCCCCAGCATTTT.

The table lists this clone with a few counts. CDR3 protein: CASSPASTGMRPGELFF. For the CDR3, the DNA is TGTGCCAGCAGCCCAGCCTCGACAGGGATGAGGCCCGGGGAGCTGTTTTTT. This rearrangement joins TRBV5-4 to TRBJ2-2, with TRBD1 matching over 7 bases. The germline gives CDR1 SGHNT, CDR2 YYREEE (reference sequence). J lost 6 bases, V lost 4 bases, and 15 bases had no gene match. The CDR3 length is 17 residues.

The chain couples TRBV19 to TRBJ1-1; TRBD1 is a possible D gene (6 bases). Trimming took off 10 bases at V and 3 bases at J, with 15 bases between the two ends. Germline values: CDR1 LNHDA, CDR2 SQIVND (reference sequence). The CDR3 covers 13 residues. CDR3 in amino acids: CATQGPKDTEAFF. In nucleotides, the CDR3 is TGTGCCACACAGGGTCCGAAGGACACTGAAGCTTTCTTT.

V is TRBV7-2 and J is TRBJ2-7; TRBD2 might be the D (5 bases). Germline V gene data show CDR1 as SGHTA and CDR2 as FQGNSA. There are 14 residues in the CDR3. V was trimmed by 1 base and J by 4 bases, leaving 11 bases between them. The CDR3 DNA sequence: TGTGCCAGCAGCTTAGTGCCTAGCACTTACGAGCAGTACTTC. Encoded protein: CASSLVPSTYEQYF.